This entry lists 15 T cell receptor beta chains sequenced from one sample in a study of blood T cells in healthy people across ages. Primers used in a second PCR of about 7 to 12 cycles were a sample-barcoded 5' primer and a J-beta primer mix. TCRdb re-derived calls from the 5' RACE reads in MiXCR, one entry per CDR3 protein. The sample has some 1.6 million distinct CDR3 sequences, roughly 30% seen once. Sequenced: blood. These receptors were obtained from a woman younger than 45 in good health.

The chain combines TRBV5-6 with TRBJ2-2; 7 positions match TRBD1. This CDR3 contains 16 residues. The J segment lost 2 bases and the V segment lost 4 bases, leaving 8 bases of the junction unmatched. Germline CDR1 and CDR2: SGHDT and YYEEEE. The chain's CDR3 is CASSNRQGPNTGELFF. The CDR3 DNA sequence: TGTGCCAGCAGCAACCGACAGGGCCCCAACACCGGGGAGCTGTTTTTT.

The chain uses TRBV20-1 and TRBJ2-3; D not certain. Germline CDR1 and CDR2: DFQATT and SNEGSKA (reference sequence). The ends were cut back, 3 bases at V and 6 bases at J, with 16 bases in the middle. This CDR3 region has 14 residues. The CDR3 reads CSASPGRRSDTQYF. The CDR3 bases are TGCAGTGCTAGCCCCGGCCGGAGATCGGATACGCAGTATTTT.

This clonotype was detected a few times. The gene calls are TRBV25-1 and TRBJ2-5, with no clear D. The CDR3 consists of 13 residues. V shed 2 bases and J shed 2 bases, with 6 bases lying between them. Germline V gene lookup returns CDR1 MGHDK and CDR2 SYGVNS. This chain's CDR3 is CASSERQQETQYF. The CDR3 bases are TGTGCCAGCAGTGAACGCCAACAAGAGACCCAGTACTTC.

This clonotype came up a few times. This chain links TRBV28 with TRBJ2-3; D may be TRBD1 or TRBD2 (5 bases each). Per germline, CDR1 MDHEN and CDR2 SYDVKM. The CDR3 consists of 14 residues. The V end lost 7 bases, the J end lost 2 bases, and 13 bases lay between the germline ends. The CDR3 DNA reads TGTGCCAGCACCAGCCGTGGGACCACAGATACGCAGTATTTT. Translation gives CASTSRGTTDTQYF.

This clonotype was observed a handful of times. CDR3 sequence reads: CASSPGGGGSYEQYF. DNA of the CDR3: TGTGCCAGCAGCCCCGGCGGCGGAGGCTCCTACGAGCAGTACTTC. The chain links TRBV7-2 to TRBJ2-7; the D gene is possibly TRBD2 (5 bases). Germline CDR1 is SGHTA and CDR2 is FQGNSA. The CDR3 totals 15 residues. Trimming removed 5 bases from V and 0 bases from J, with 14 bases in between.

The CDR3 DNA reads as TGTGCCAGCAGTTTAATCTCCCGCTACGAGCAGTACTTC. This gives the protein CASSLISRYEQYF. The chain carries TRBV12-3 or TRBV12-4 and TRBJ2-7; D not certain. V was trimmed by 2 bases and J by 3 bases, leaving 8 bases between them. The CDR3 sequence is 13 residues long.

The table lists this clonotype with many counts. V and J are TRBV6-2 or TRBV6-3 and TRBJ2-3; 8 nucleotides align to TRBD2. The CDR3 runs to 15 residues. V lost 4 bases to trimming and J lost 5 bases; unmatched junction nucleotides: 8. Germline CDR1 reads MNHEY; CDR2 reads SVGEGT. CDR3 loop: CASSLRVAGKDTQYF. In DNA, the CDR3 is TGTGCCAGCAGTTTACGAGTAGCGGGGAAAGATACGCAGTATTTT.

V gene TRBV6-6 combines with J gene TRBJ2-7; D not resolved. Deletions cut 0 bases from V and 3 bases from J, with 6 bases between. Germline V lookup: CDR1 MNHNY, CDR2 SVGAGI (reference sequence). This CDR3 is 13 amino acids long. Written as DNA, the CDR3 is TGTGCCAGCAGTTACTCCATTCTCTACGAGCAGTACTTC. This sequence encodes CASSYSILYEQYF.

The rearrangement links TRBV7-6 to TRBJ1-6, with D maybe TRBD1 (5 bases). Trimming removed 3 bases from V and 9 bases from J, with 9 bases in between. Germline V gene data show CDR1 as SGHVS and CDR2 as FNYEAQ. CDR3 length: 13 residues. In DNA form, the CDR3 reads TGTGCCAGCAGCTTGGCTGACAGTTCACCCCTCCACTTT. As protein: CASSLADSSPLHF.

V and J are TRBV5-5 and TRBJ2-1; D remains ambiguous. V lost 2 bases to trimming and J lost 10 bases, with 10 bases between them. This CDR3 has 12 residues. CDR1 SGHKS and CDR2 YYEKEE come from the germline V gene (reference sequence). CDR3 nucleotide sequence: TGTGCCAGCAGCTTCCCCCACTCCGAGCAGTTCTTC. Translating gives CASSFPHSEQFF. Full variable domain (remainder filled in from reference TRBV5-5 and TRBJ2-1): DAGVTQSPTHLIKTRGQQVTLRCSPISGHKSVSWYQQVLGQGPQFIFQYYEKEERGRGNFPDRFSARQFPNYSSELNVNALLLGDSALYLCASSFPHSEQFFGPGTRLTVL.

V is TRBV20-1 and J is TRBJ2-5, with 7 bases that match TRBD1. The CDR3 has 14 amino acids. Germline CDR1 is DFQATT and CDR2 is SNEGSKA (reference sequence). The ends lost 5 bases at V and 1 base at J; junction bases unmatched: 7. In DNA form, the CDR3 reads TGCAGTGCTGGTCAGGGGGTCGGCCAAGAGACCCAGTACTTC. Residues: CSAGQGVGQETQYF.

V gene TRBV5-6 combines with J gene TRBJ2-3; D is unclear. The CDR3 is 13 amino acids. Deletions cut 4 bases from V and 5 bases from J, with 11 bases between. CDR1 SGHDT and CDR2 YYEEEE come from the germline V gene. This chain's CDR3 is CASSAMPGDTQYF. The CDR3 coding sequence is TGTGCCAGCAGCGCCATGCCGGGAGATACGCAGTATTTT.

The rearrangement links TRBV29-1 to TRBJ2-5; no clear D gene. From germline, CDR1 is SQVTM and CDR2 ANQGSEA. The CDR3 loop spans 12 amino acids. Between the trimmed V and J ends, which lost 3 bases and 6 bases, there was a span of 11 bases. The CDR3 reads CSVEGRAKTQYF. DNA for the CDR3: TGCAGCGTTGAGGGTAGAGCGAAGACCCAGTACTTC.

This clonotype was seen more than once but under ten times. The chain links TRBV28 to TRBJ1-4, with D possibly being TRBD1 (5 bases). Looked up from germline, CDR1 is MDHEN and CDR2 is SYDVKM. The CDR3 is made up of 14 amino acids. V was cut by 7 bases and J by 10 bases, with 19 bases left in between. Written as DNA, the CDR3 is TGTGCCAGCACCAGCGGCCAACCGGGGGGAAAACTGTTTTTT. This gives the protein CASTSGQPGGKLFF.

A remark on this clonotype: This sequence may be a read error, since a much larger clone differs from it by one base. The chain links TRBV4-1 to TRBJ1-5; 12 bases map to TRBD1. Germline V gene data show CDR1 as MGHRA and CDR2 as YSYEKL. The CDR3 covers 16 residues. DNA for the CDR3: TGCGCCAGCAGCCCCTCCGGGACAGGGGGCGGTCAGCCCCGGCATTTT. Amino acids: CASSPSGTGGGQPRHF.